This entry describes one T cell receptor beta chain. What it binds is not known. This sample stems from a study of long-term antiretroviral therapy in people with HIV. Whole-study context: Collection of the earliest samples took place about a decade ahead of the 2015 immediate-ART recommendation.

Each sample contained about 0.95-11 million cryopreserved PBMC, thawed before DNA extraction. Looked up from germline, CDR1 is DFQATT and CDR2 is SNEGSKA (reference sequence). V gave up 7 bases and J gave up 2 bases, with 9 bases separating them. The CDR3 covers 11 residues. At the survey level, the v3.0 immunoSEQ assay was run. Only in-frame clones appear in the TCRdb table, and some are missing; sequencing was by immunoSEQ multiplex PCR. The data hold tens of thousands of clones, with roughly nine tenths observed a single time. Study-wide points: ART preceded a rise in diversity that nonetheless stayed lower than in transplant donor controls.

The source is a man aged 45-65 years with HIV. The rearrangement links TRBV20-1 to TRBJ2-7; D ambiguous. This specimen consisted of unsorted PBMCs, obtained about 5 years before starting antiretroviral therapy. The CDR3 region has the DNA TGCAGTGGGGGAACCCCCTACGAGCAGTACTTC. Residues: CSGGTPYEQYF.